Listed below are T cell receptor beta chains from one sample, sequenced in a study of graft-versus-host responses after intestinal transplantation. Measured with immunoSEQ multiplex PCR; TCRdb has only the in-frame clones, and not every one. The sample carries around 9,000 clones, 30% to 35% recorded once. Material: alloreactive CD8+ T cells from a mixed lymphocyte reaction culture, obtained before transplantation. All receptors derive from a human patient who was an organ donor for intestinal transplantation. Both conserved end residues are part of each CDR3. A D gene is named only where the DNA matches it firmly. Size is omitted from some rows. Given values are once, few, many or a class for expanded clones.

j_call v_call clone_size d_call cdr3_nt cdr3_aa
TRBJ2-5 TRBV9 few TRBD1 TGTGCCAGCAGCGTAGGGACAGGGGACCCAGAGACCCAGTACTTC CASSVGTGDPETQYF
TRBJ1-5 TRBV19 - TRBD1 TGTGCCAGTGTACAGGGGAGCGGCAATCAGCCCCAGCATTTT CASVQGSGNQPQHF
TRBJ2-7 TRBV6-1 - TRBD2 TGTGCCAGCAGGAAACAGGGAGGCGGGGGGGAGCAGTACTTC CASRKQGGGGEQYF
TRBJ2-1 TRBV21-1 - - TGTGCCAGCAGCAAGGCGGCGCGTAAGGAGCAGTTCTTC CASSKAARKEQFF
TRBJ2-7 TRBV7-8 - TRBD2 TGTGCCAGCAGCTTACCGGGGCGGGGGTTGTACCGTTCCTACGAGCAGTACTTC CASSLPGRGLYRSYEQYF
TRBJ2-7 TRBV4-3 medium-sized - TGCGCCAGCAGCCAAGATCTGGCCAGCGGTTACTACGAGCAGTACTTC CASSQDLASGYYEQYF
TRBJ2-3 TRBV2 - - TGTGCCGGCAGGGGGGCTAGGGGGGGGTGGGATACGCAGTATTTT CAGRGARGGWDTQYF
TRBJ1-6 TRBV6-4 - - TGTGCCAGCAGTGTGGGGGACACGGGGGGCTCACCCCTCCACTTT CASSVGDTGGSPLHF
TRBJ1-4 TRBV19 - TRBD1 TGTGCCAGTAGTGGGACAGGGTCCCCCTTTGAAAAACTGTTTTTT CASSGTGSPFEKLFF
TRBJ2-5 TRBV5-4 medium-sized - TGTGCCAGCAGCCAAGGCCCAGGTAAAGAGACCCAGTACTTC CASSQGPGKETQYF
TRBJ2-6 TRBV30 few TRBD2 TGTGCCTGGAGTAGAAGCGGGGTCTCTGGGGCCAACGTCCTGACTTTC CAWSRSGVSGANVLTF
TRBJ2-7 TRBV7-2 - - TGTGCCAGCAGCCCTAGCGTGACTTCCTACGAGCAGTACTTC CASSPSVTSYEQYF
TRBJ2-5 TRBV15 - TRBD2 TGTGCCACCAGCAAAATAGCGGGAGCGGCAGAGACCCAGTACTTC CATSKIAGAAETQYF
TRBJ2-1 TRBV7-9 medium-sized TRBD1 TGTGCCAGCAGCTCCCGGGACAGGTACAATGAGCAGTTCTTC CASSSRDRYNEQFF
TRBJ2-3 TRBV4-1 - - TGCGCCAGCAGCCTAGGGGCTGACGCGCAGTATTTT CASSLGADAQYF
TRBJ1-1 TRBV7-6 medium-sized - TGTGCCAGCAGCAGCCGGGACAACGCTGAAGCTTTCTTT CASSSRDNAEAFF
TRBJ1-1 TRBV29-1 medium-sized - TGCAGCGTTGGCCGCGGTAAAGCTTTCTTT CSVGRGKAFF
TRBJ2-7 TRBV6-1 few TRBD1 TGTGCCAGCGGTTGGGACAGTCTCTACGAGCAGTACTTC CASGWDSLYEQYF
TRBJ1-6 TRBV19 - TRBD1 TGTGCCAGTAATACCATGGACAGGGAGCATTCACCCCTCCACTTT CASNTMDREHSPLHF
TRBJ2-1 TRBV27 few TRBD2 TGTGCCAGCAGTCCCCGACTAGCGTATTATGAGCAGTTCTTC CASSPRLAYYEQFF
TRBJ1-1 TRBV30 few - TGTGCCTGGACCAGGGGGAACACTGAAGCTTTCTTT CAWTRGNTEAFF
TRBJ2-1 TRBV5-1 - - TGCGCCAGCAGCTTTTGGGCGGACTACCCGGGCGATGAGCAGTTCTTC CASSFWADYPGDEQFF
TRBJ2-2 TRBV6-4 - - TGTGCCAGCAGTTACTCTTCCTACACCGGGGAGCTGTTTTTT CASSYSSYTGELFF
TRBJ1-1 TRBV4-1 few - TGCGCCAGCAGCCGATCACTCAAGTCAGGGAGGGTAACTGAAGCTTTCTTT CASSRSLKSGRVTEAFF
TRBJ2-2 TRBV27 medium-sized TRBD2 TGTGCCAGCAGTGGGACTAGCGGGGGGATTAACACCGGGGAGCTGTTTTTT CASSGTSGGINTGELFF
TRBJ2-2 TRBV4-2 - - TGTGCCAGCAGCCCCGTTTCCGGGGAGCTGTTTTTT CASSPVSGELFF